These 11 T cell receptor beta chains came from one sample sequenced in a study of T cell repertoires in cytomegalovirus infection. MiXCR, applied by TCRdb to the reads, yields one record per CDR3 protein. The sample includes approximately 500,000 distinct CDR3 sequences, less than 30% of them seen just once. Material for sequencing was PBMCs. These receptors all stem from a human donor in good health (CMV status not recorded). Some clones in this sample may be carry-over from other donors' samples.

The chain carries TRBV19 and TRBJ2-5; D is tentatively TRBD1 or TRBD2 (6 bases each). Germline V gene data show CDR1 as LNHDA and CDR2 as SQIVND (reference sequence). The CDR3 length is 14 residues. With 4 bases removed from V and 3 bases from J, the gap between germline ends came to 12 bases. The CDR3 spells CASSKGGGEETQYF. CDR3 in DNA: TGTGCCAGTAGTAAAGGGGGAGGTGAAGAGACCCAGTACTTC.

There are a few counts of this clonotype. This chain links TRBV11-2 with TRBJ2-3; the D is unclear. V lost 4 bases and J 1 base, leaving 15 bases between the germline ends. From germline, CDR1 is SGHAT and CDR2 FQNNGV. The CDR3 is 16 amino acids. The CDR3 DNA sequence: TGTGCCAGCAGCTCTGTAACAGCCCTTCGCACAGATACGCAGTATTTT. This sequence encodes CASSSVTALRTDTQYF.

V and J are TRBV20-1 and TRBJ2-7; D is ambiguous. In germline, CDR1 is DFQATT, CDR2 SNEGSKA (reference sequence). The CDR3 contains 14 residues. Trimming stripped 1 base from V and 3 bases from J, with 13 bases between. The CDR3 DNA reads TGCAGTGCTAGAGCCACTGACTCTAGCTACGAGCAGTACTTC. Its protein product is CSARATDSSYEQYF.

This clonotype was counted only a few times. V and J are TRBV7-2 and TRBJ1-2, with unresolved D. The V gene lost 3 bases and the J gene lost 8 bases, with 10 bases spanning the gap. This CDR3 contains 12 residues. CDR1 SGHTA and CDR2 FQGNSA come from the germline V gene. The CDR3 reads CASSFRVKGYTF. The CDR3 DNA reads TGTGCCAGCAGCTTCCGGGTGAAGGGCTACACCTTC.

This clonotype was seen repeatedly, ten times or more. V is TRBV6-2 or TRBV6-3 and J is TRBJ2-4; 14 bases fit TRBD2. CDR3 size: 18 residues. The J segment lost 0 bases and the V segment lost 3 bases, leaving 4 bases of the junction unmatched. Germline CDR1 is MNHEY and CDR2 is SVGEGT. The CDR3 region is CASSYRLAGGLAKNIQYF. The CDR3 bases are TGTGCCAGCAGTTATCGACTAGCGGGAGGGCTAGCCAAAAACATTCAGTACTTC.

The chain links TRBV6-5 to TRBJ2-1; 9 nucleotides match TRBD1. Germline CDR1 and CDR2: MNHEY and SVGAGI. The CDR3 is made up of 15 amino acids. J was trimmed by 2 bases and V by 6 bases; bases with no gene match: 5. The CDR3 coding sequence is TGTGCCAGCAGGACGGACAGGGGCACCTACAATGAGCAGTTCTTC. It specifies CASRTDRGTYNEQFF.

The chain combines TRBV9 with TRBJ1-4; D is perhaps TRBD1 (5 bases). The CDR3 loop spans 18 amino acids. Trimming cost V 4 bases and J 5 bases, with 24 bases left between them. Per germline, CDR1 SGDLS and CDR2 YYNGEE. The CDR3 sequence is CASSPGTSAMIQNEKLFF. The CDR3 coding sequence is TGTGCCAGCAGCCCGGGGACCTCGGCCATGATCCAAAATGAAAAACTGTTTTTT.

V is TRBV7-2 and J is TRBJ1-3, with D unclear. With 4 bases removed from V and 0 bases from J, the gap between germline ends came to 7 bases. The germline gives CDR1 SGHTA, CDR2 FQGNSA. The CDR3 runs 14 residues. CDR3: CASSWYSSGNTIYF. Here the CDR3 DNA reads TGTGCCAGCAGCTGGTACAGCTCTGGAAACACCATATATTTT.

CDR3 coding DNA: TGTGCCAGCAGCACCGACAGGGTTGGGTTTGCAGATACGCAGTATTTT. This translates into CASSTDRVGFADTQYF. The V call is TRBV7-9, the J call TRBJ2-3, with 7 bases fitting TRBD1. The CDR3 runs to 16 residues. Trimming removed 5 bases from V and 4 bases from J; junction bases left unmatched: 12. From germline, CDR1 is SEHNR and CDR2 FQNEAQ (reference sequence).

As for this clonotype: A clone one base away is much larger, so this may be a read error. The chain is built from TRBV7-2 and TRBJ2-2; possibly TRBD2 for D (6 bases). Germline values: CDR1 SGHTA, CDR2 FQGNSA. The CDR3 sequence is 14 residues long. V shed 6 bases and J shed 13 bases, with 21 bases lying between them. In DNA, the CDR3 is TGTGCCAGCAGGCGGGGACCCGAGGAGTCGGTGCTGTTTTTT. Translated: CASRRGPEESVLFF.

At least ten counts were recorded for this clonotype. V gene TRBV7-6 combines with J gene TRBJ2-3; 10 bases agree with TRBD2. The CDR3 totals 16 residues. Germline V gives CDR1 SGHVS, CDR2 FNYEAQ. Trimming removed 3 bases from V and 2 bases from J; junction bases left unmatched: 5. The CDR3 protein is CASSFLAGVNTDTQYF. DNA for the CDR3: TGTGCCAGCAGCTTCCTAGCGGGAGTAAACACAGATACGCAGTATTTT. Filled out from reference TRBV7-6 and TRBJ2-3, the complete variable domain reads GAGVSQSPRYKVTKRGQDVALRCDPISGHVSLYWYRQALGQGPEFLTYFNYEAQQDKSGLPNDRFSAERPEGSISTLTIQRTEQRDSAMYRCASSFLAGVNTDTQYFGPGTRLTVL.